What follows is one T cell receptor beta chain and its context. Which antigen it targets is not known. No base-level quality is on record; no much larger clone is a single base apart. The germline V gene yields MNHEY for CDR1 and SVGAGI for CDR2. The CDR3 starts with the cysteine, ends with the phenylalanine, and has 13 residues. The kept DNA is CDR3 alone, 39 bases in frame from the first base. V is cut by 1 base and J by 8 bases, and the space between the germline ends is 9 bases. The sample is drawn from a study of technical replicates of blood from a handful of donors (TCRdb year 2017). Library construction relied on the immunoSEQ multiplex PCR assay. TCRdb took this table from immuneACCESS and kept in-frame rearrangements with V and J called. Such tables lack part of the clones; where checked against another copy, unresolved V genes explain under half of the gap, and the rest is unexplained. This sample lists around 69,000 clones; approximately 96% were detected once. The ten biggest clones cover around 0.22% of the sample.

The sequence was collected from a human donor in good health. The sequenced sample consisted of T cells isolated from PBMCs. The sequence joins TRBV6-5 to TRBJ2-1; a tentative D match to TRBD1 spans 5 bases. In nucleotides, the sequence is TGTGCCAGCAGTTACTTATTAGGGGATGAGCAGTTCTTC. Its translation is CASSYLLGDEQFF.